The clone carrying this T cell receptor (beta chain) has a count of ten or more. Its target is unknown. Amplification of TCR beta CDR3 regions used RNA as the template. HTBI primers were used for first-round RT-PCR of the TCR CDR3. TCRdb called the multiplex PCR reads again in MiXCR, with one record for every CDR3 protein. The sample contains about 250,000 distinct CDR3 sequences, about 25% of which appear only once. Germline CDR1 DFQATT, CDR2 SNEGSKA (reference sequence). V lost 4 bases and J lost 3, with 16 bases in between. The CDR3 spans 14 residues. The data stem from a study of T cells in Graves' hyperthyroidism and ophthalmopathy. Study conclusions and caveats: Ophthalmopathy could be told apart from stable hyperthyroidism with a 13 V-J model. Blood also showed most of the thyroid clonotypes that were expanded above 0.001.

This sequence originates from a woman aged 40 to 50 with Graves' ophthalmopathy. The chain combines TRBV20-1 with TRBJ2-7; D might be TRBD1 (6 bases). Sequencing was performed on blood. This CDR3 reads CSATDGTIFYEQYF. The CDR3 nucleotides read TGCAGTGCTACTGACGGGACAATTTTCTACGAGCAGTACTTC.